The entry below gives a single TCR beta chain sequence along with its context. The source of the sample is a study of blood T cells in healthy people across ages. Trimming stripped 5 bases from V and 6 bases from J, with 13 bases between. The germline CDR1 and CDR2 sequences are SGHTA and FQGNSA. The CDR3 runs to 13 residues. A sample-barcoded 5' primer and a J-beta primer mix were used in a second PCR of roughly 6 to 12 cycles. A 12-random-nucleotide template-switch adaptor tagged each cDNA molecule. Via MiXCR, TCRdb re-called the 5' RACE reads, giving one row per CDR3 protein. The repertoire includes 900,000 to 950,000 distinct CDR3 sequences, 25% to 35% of them detected once, and more than 8.5% sits in the top ten. This same sample was also taken into another study, of T cells of mothers and their children. From that paper: The donor cohort consisted of a few healthy Caucasian mothers and their six children. Sequencing returned over 8 million TCR beta CDR3 reads per mother and some 3 million per child. Unrelated mother-child pairs always had slightly, but never significantly, lower normalized overlap than related pairs.

Sequenced material: blood. The chain links TRBV7-2 to TRBJ1-2; TRBD1 might be the D (5 bases). The receptor was derived from a woman between 35 and 50 years old in good health. CDR3 DNA sequence: TGTGCCAGCAGCCGATTCGACAGCCATGGCTACACCTTC. Encoded protein: CASSRFDSHGYTF.